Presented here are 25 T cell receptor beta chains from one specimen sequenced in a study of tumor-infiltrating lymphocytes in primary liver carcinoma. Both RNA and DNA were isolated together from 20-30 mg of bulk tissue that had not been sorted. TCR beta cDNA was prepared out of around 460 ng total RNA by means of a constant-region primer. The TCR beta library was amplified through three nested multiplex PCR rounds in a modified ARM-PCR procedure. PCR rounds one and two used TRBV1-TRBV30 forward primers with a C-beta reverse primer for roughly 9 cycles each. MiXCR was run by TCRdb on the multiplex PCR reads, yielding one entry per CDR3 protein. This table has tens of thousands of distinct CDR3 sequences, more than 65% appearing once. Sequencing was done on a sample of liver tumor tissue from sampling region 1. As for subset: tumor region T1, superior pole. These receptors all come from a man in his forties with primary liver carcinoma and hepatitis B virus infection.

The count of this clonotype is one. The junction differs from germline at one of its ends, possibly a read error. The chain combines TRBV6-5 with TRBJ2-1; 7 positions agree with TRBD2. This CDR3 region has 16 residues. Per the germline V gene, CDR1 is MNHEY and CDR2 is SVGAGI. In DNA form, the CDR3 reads TGTGCAAGCAGCCCGCGGGGGAGGCTCGGGTACAATGAGCAGCTCTTC. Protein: CASSPRGRLGYNEQLF.

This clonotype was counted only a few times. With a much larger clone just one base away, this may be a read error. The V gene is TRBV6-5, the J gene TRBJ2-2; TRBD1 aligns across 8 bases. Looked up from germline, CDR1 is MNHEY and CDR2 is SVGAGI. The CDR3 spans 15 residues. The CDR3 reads CAGSPGAGGPGELFF. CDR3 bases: TGTGCCGGCAGCCCGGGGGCAGGGGGCCCCGGGGAGCTGTTTTTT.

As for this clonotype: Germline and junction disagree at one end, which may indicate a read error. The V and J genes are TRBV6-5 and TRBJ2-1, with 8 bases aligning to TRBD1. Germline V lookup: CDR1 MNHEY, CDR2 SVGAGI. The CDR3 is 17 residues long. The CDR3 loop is CACSPLTSGQGYNEQFF. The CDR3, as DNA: TGTGCCTGCAGTCCCCTTACCTCAGGACAGGGCTATAATGAGCAGTTCTTC.

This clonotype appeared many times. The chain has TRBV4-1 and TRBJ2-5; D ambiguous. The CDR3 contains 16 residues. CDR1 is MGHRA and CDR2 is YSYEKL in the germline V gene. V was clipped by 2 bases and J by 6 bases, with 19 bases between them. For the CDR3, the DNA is TGCGCCAGCAGCCAACTTATCGGGCCTAAAGGAAAGACCCAGTACTTC. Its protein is CASSQLIGPKGKTQYF.

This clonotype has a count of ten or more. The CDR3 is CASSLVLAGEATDTQYF. CDR3 coding DNA: TGTGCCAGCAGCTTGGTGCTAGCGGGAGAGGCGACAGATACGCAGTATTTT. The chain is built from TRBV5-4 and TRBJ2-3; 10 bases agree with TRBD2. The CDR3 has 17 amino acids. Trimming cost V 0 bases and J 3 bases; bases outside gene matches: 7. Germline V gene data show CDR1 as SGHNT and CDR2 as YYREEE (reference sequence).

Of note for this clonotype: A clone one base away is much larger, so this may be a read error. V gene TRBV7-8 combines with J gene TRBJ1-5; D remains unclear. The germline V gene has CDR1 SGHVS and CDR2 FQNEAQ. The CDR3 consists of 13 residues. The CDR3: CASSLFPSQSQHF. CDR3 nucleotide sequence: TGTGCCAGCAGCTTGTTCCCGAGTCAGTCCCAGCATTTT. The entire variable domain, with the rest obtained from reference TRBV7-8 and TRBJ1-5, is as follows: GAGVSQSPRYKVAKRGQDVALRCDPISGHVSLFWYQQALGQGPEFLTYFQNEAQLDKSGLPSDRFFAERPEGSVSTLKIQRTQQEDSAVYLCASSLFPSQSQHFGDGTRLSIL.

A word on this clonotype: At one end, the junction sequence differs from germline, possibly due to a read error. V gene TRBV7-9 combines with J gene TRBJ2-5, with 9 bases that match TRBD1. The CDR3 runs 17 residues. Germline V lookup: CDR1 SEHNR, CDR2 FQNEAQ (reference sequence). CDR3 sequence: CASSLTDSQGAGESQYF. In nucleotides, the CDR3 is TGTGCCAGCAGTTTAACCGATTCACAGGGGGCGGGAGAGTCCCAGTACTTC. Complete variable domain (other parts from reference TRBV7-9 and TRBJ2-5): DTGVSQNPRHKITKRGQNVTFRCDPISEHNRLYWYRQTLGQGPEFLTYFQNEAQLEKSRLLSDRFSAERPKGSFSTLEIQRTEQGDSAMYLCASSLTDSQGAGESQYFGPGTRLLVL.

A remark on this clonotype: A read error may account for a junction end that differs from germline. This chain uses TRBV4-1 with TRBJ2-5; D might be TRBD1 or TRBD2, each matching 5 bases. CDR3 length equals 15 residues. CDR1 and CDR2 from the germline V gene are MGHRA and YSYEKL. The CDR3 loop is CASSQELDKGQTQYF. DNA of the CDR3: TGTGCCAGCAGCCAAGAATTAGACAAGGGACAGACCCAGTACTTC.

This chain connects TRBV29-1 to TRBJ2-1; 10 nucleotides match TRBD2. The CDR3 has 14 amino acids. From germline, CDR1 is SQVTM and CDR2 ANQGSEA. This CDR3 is CRAGASGRLNEQFF. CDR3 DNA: TGCAGAGCTGGGGCTAGCGGGAGATTGAATGAGCAGTTCTTC.

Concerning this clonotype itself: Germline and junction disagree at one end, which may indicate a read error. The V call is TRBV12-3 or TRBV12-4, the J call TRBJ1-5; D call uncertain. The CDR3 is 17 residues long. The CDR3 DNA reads TGTGCCAGATGCCTACTGATGGTCGGGATAAGCAATCAGCCCCAACATTTT. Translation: CARCLLMVGISNQPQHF.

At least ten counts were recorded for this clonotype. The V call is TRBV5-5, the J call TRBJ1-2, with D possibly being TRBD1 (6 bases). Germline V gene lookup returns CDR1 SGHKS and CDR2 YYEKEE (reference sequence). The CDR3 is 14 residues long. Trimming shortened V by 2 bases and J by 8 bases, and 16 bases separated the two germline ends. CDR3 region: CASSFSQGEGGYTF. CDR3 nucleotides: TGTGCCAGCAGCTTTTCACAGGGAGAAGGAGGCTACACCTTC.

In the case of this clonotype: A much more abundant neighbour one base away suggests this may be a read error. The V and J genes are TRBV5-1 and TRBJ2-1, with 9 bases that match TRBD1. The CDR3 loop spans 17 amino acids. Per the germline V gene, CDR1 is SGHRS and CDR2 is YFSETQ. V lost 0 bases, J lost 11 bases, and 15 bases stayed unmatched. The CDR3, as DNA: TGCGCCAGCAGCTTGGATGGTGCAACAGGGGGCAGGAATAAGCAGTTCTTC. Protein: CASSLDGATGGRNKQFF. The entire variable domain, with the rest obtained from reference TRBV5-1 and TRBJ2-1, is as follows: KAGVTQTPRYLIKTRGQQVTLSCSPISGHRSVSWYQQTPGQGLQFLFEYFSETQRNKGNFPGRFSGRQFSNSRSEMNVSTLELGDSALYLCASSLDGATGGRNKQFFGPGTRLTVL.

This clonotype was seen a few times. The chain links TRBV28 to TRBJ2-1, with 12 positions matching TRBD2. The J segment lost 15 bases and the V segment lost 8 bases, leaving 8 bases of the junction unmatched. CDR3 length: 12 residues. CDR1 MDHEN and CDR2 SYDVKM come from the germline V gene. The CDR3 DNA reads TGTGCCAGCTTGACTAGCGGGAGACAGCGGTTCTTC. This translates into CASLTSGRQRFF. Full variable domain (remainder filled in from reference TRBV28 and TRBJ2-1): DVKVTQSSRYLVKRTGEKVFLECVQDMDHENMFWYRQDPGLGLRLIYFSYDVKMKEKGDIPEGYSVSREKKERFSLILESASTNQTSMYLCASLTSGRQRFFGPGTRLTVL.

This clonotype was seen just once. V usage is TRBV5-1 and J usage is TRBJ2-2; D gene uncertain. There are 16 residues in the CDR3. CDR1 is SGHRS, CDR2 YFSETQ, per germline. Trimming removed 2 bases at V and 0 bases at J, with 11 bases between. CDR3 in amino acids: CASSFASVANTGELFF. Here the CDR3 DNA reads TGCGCCAGCAGCTTCGCCAGCGTCGCGAACACCGGGGAGCTGTTTTTT.

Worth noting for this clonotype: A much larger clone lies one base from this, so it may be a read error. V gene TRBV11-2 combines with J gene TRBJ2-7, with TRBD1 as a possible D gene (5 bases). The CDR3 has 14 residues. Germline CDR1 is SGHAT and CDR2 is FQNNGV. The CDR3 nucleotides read TGTGCCATCAGCTCTAACAGGAACTCCTACGAGCAGTACTTC. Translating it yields CAISSNRNSYEQYF. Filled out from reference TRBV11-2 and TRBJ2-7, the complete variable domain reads EAGVAQSPRYKIIEKRQSVAFWCNPISGHATLYWYQQILGQGPKLLIQFQNNGVVDDSQLPKDRFSAERLKGVDSTLKIQPAKLEDSAVYLCAISSNRNSYEQYFGPGTRLTVT.

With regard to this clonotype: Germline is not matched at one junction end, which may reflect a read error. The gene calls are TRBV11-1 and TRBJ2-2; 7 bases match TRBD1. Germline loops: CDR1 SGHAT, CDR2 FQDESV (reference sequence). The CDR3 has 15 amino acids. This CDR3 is CASSPDRANTGKLLF. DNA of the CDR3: TGTGCTAGCAGCCCAGACAGGGCGAACACCGGGAAGCTGTTATTT.

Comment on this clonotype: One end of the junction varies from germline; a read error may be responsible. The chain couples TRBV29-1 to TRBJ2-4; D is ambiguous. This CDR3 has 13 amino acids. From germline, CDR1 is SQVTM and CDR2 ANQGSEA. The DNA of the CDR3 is TGCGGCGTTGGCCGGAGAGGTTCAAACATTCAGTACTTC. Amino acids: CGVGRRGSNIQYF.

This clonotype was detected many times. The CDR3, as DNA: TGTGCCAGCAGTGAGGGGTCTAGCGGGCTCTCCTACGAGCAGTACTTC. Protein product: CASSEGSSGLSYEQYF. The rearrangement joins TRBV2 to TRBJ2-7; 8 bases are shared with TRBD2. Looked up from germline, CDR1 is SNHLY and CDR2 is FYNNEI. V trimming: 3 bases; J trimming: 0 bases; junction bases outside the gene matches: 7. The CDR3 loop spans 16 amino acids.

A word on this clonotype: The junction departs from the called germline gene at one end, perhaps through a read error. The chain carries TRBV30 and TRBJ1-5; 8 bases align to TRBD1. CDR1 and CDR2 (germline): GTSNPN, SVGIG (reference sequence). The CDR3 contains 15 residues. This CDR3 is CARSTDRGGNQSQHF. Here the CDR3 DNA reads TGTGCCCGGAGTACTGACAGGGGAGGCAATCAGTCCCAGCATTTT.

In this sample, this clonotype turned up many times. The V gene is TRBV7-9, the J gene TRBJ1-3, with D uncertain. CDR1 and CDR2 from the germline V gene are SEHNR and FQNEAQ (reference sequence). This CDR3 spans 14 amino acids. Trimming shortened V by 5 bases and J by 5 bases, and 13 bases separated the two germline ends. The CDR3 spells CASSVSGPRNTIYF. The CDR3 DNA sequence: TGTGCCAGCAGCGTTTCGGGCCCGAGAAACACCATATATTTT.

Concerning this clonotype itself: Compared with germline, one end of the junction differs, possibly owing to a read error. As DNA, the CDR3 is TGCTCCAGCAGCCAAGATTCGGGGGGGAGTAACCCTGCCAAAAACATTCAGTACTTC. Protein: CSSSQDSGGSNPAKNIQYF. V gene TRBV4-1 combines with J gene TRBJ2-4, with 8 positions matching TRBD2. This CDR3 is built from 19 residues. Germline V gives CDR1 MGHRA, CDR2 YSYEKL.

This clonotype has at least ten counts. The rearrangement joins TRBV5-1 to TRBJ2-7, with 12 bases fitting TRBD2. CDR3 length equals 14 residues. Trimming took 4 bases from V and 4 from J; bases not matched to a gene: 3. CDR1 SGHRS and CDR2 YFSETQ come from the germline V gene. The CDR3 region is CASSLAGGGYEQYF. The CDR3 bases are TGCGCCAGCAGCCTAGCGGGAGGGGGATACGAGCAGTACTTC.

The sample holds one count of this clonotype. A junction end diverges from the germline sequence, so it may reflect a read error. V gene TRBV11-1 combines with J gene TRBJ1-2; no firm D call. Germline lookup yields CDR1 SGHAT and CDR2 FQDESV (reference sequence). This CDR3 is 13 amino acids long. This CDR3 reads CASSSVQYYGYTF. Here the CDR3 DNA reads TGCGCCAGCAGCTCGGTACAGTATTATGGCTACACGTTC.

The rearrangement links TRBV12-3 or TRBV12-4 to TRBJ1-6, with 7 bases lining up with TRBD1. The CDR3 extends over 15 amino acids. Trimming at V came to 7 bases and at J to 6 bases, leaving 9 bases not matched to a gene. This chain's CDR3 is CASISLTGRNSPLHF. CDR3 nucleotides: TGTGCCAGCATTTCCTTGACAGGGCGTAATTCACCCCTCCACTTT.

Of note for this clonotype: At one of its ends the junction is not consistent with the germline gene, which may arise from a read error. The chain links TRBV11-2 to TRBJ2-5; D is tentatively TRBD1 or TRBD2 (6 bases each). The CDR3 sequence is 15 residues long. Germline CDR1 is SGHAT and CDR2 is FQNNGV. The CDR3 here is CVSSNPTGAGETQYF. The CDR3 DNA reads TGTGTCAGCAGCAACCCGACAGGAGCGGGAGAGACCCAGTACTTC.